Given below is one TCR beta chain in context. Method: immunoSEQ multiplex PCR; TCRdb's copy keeps in-frame clones and lacks some. The sample has over 200,000 clones, 86% seen once. This specimen belongs to a study of blood T cell repertoires in COVID-19. Study overall: Material from acute and convalescent COVID-19 was sourced from the United States, Italy and Spain.

The TCR sequence derives from a woman aged 25-40 years who had recovered from COVID-19. The sequenced sample consisted of peripheral blood.

In DNA, the CDR3 is TGTGCCAGTAGTATTCAGTGGAGAGATGTGGCAGATACGCAGTATTTT. Translation: CASSIQWRDVADTQYF. V usage is TRBV19 and J usage is TRBJ2-3; D unresolved. This CDR3 is built from 16 residues. Trimming left V 3 bases short and J 4 bases short, with 17 bases between. CDR1 and CDR2 from the germline V gene are LNHDA and SQIVND (reference sequence).